These 3 T cell receptor beta chains came from one sample sequenced in a study of blood T cell repertoires in COVID-19. This table comes from immunoSEQ multiplex PCR, and its TCRdb copy is limited to in-frame clones, with some not included. The profile shows under 300,000 clones, around 80% of them singletons. Sequencing was performed on PBMCs or T cells enriched from blood (not recorded which). These receptors were taken from a middle-aged man who had recovered from COVID-19.

The rearrangement uses TRBV6-5 and TRBJ2-5, with TRBD2 identical over 9 bases. Germline CDR1 is MNHEY and CDR2 is SVGAGI. The CDR3 consists of 14 residues. The V and J ends lost 9 bases and 5 bases, in that order; junction bases with no gene match: 10. The CDR3 coding sequence is TGTGCCAGTTCCCCCGGCACTAGCGGGGAGACCCAGTACTTC. Amino acid sequence: CASSPGTSGETQYF.

Relative to its sample, this clone is medium-sized. The chain combines TRBV27 with TRBJ2-1; 12 bases are a match to TRBD2. V shed 7 bases and J 2 bases; nucleotides not matched to a gene: 6. The CDR3 extends over 16 amino acids. From germline, CDR1 is MNHEY and CDR2 SMNVEV (reference sequence). The CDR3 is CASIASGRGAYNEQFF. The CDR3 nucleotides are TGTGCCAGCATCGCTAGCGGGAGGGGGGCCTACAATGAGCAGTTCTTC.

This rearrangement joins TRBV18 to TRBJ2-7; D is uncertain. Looked up from germline, CDR1 is KGHSH and CDR2 is LQKENI. The CDR3 has 12 amino acids. V was shortened by 3 bases and J by 4 bases, with 7 bases between the two germline ends. The CDR3 region is CASSPGLYEQYF. CDR3 DNA: TGTGCCAGCTCACCGGGCCTTTACGAGCAGTACTTC.